One sample yielded the 27 T cell receptor beta chains listed below, sequenced in a study of T cells in Graves' hyperthyroidism and ophthalmopathy. What was amplified from RNA transcripts were TCR beta CDR3 regions. The HTBI primer set was used in a first-round RT-PCR of the TCR CDR3. A single record per CDR3 protein comes from TCRdb applying MiXCR to the multiplex PCR reads. This table has hundreds of thousands of distinct CDR3 sequences, more than 15% appearing once. Sample: blood. These TCRs come from a young woman with Graves' hyperthyroidism.

This clonotype has only a few counts. V gene TRBV9 combines with J gene TRBJ2-1; possible D gene TRBD2, 5 bases. From germline, CDR1 is SGDLS and CDR2 YYNGEE. This CDR3 has 16 amino acids. The V end was cut by 3 bases, the J end by 2 bases, with 15 bases between. CDR3 amino acids: CASSARVNPPYNEQFF. CDR3 bases: TGTGCCAGCAGCGCGAGGGTTAACCCCCCCTACAATGAGCAGTTCTTC.

This clonotype was detected many times. CDR3 loop: CASSWRGLAGGRYEQYF. CDR3 in DNA: TGTGCCAGCAGCTGGAGGGGACTAGCGGGAGGGAGATACGAGCAGTACTTC. The chain couples TRBV12-3 or TRBV12-4 to TRBJ2-7, with 16 bases matching TRBD2. The CDR3 extends over 17 amino acids. V shed 6 bases, J shed 4 bases, and the junction held 9 bases outside the gene matches.

This clonotype was seen many times. V usage is TRBV12-3 or TRBV12-4 and J usage is TRBJ1-3; D gene ambiguous. The CDR3 length is 14 residues. The ends were cut back, 6 bases at V and 4 bases at J, with 13 bases in the middle. The CDR3 DNA reads as TGTGCCAGCAGCTTCTGGACGGGCGGAAACACCATATATTTT. Translation gives CASSFWTGGNTIYF.

This rearrangement joins TRBV7-9 to TRBJ1-5; a weak D match, TRBD1 (5 bases). The V gene's germline CDR1 is SEHNR and CDR2 FQNEAQ (reference sequence). V was trimmed by 3 bases and J by 6 bases, leaving 12 bases between them. CDR3 size: 14 residues. The CDR3 DNA sequence: TGTGCCAGCAGCTTTGCCCTCGGGGGTCAGCCCCAGCATTTT. This translates into CASSFALGGQPQHF.

This clonotype has a count of ten or more. The CDR3, as DNA: TGCAGCGCTGTACCGGGACAGCGAAGCACAGATACGCAGTATTTT. Translation gives CSAVPGQRSTDTQYF. This chain links TRBV29-1 with TRBJ2-3, with 7 nucleotides matching TRBD1. After removal of 7 bases from V and 0 bases from J, the junction contained 10 bases not matched to a gene. This CDR3 region has 15 residues. The germline CDR1 and CDR2 sequences are SQVTM and ANQGSEA.

This clonotype was picked up many times. The rearrangement uses TRBV12-3 or TRBV12-4 and TRBJ2-2; D is perhaps TRBD2 (6 bases). The CDR3 contains 17 residues. Deletions cut 5 bases from V and 7 bases from J, with 23 bases between. In DNA, the CDR3 is TGTGCCAGCAGTCCCCCGGGACTGAGGGATTTAGTCGGGGAGCTGTTTTTT. Translation gives CASSPPGLRDLVGELFF.

This clonotype was detected many times. The rearrangement uses TRBV2 and TRBJ1-2; 9 positions match TRBD1. Germline CDR1 reads SNHLY; CDR2 reads FYNNEI. The CDR3 sequence is 16 residues long. J lost 8 bases, V lost 3 bases, and 13 bases had no gene match. The CDR3 region has the DNA TGTGCCAGCAGTGAGGGACAGGGAGTCCGGGTTGGAGGCTACACCTTC. Translated: CASSEGQGVRVGGYTF.

The chain uses TRBV12-3 or TRBV12-4 and TRBJ1-4; D is perhaps TRBD1 (6 bases). The CDR3 is 14 amino acids. The V end lost 6 bases, the J end lost 5 bases, and 13 bases lay between the germline ends. In DNA form, the CDR3 reads TGTGCCAGCAGAGGGGGATGGGGGAATGAAAAACTGTTTTTT. It codes for CASRGGWGNEKLFF.

On this clonotype itself: At one boundary the junction diverges from the germline segment, which might be a read error. V gene TRBV5-1 combines with J gene TRBJ1-2, with 7 bases that match TRBD1. The CDR3 runs 14 residues. Germline V gives CDR1 SGHRS, CDR2 YFSETQ. The CDR3 nucleotides read TGTGCCAGCAGCTGGGGGACAGACAACTATGGCTACACCTTC. Amino acid sequence: CASSWGTDNYGYTF.

The chain is built from TRBV20-1 and TRBJ2-3, with TRBD2 identical over 14 bases. The V segment lost 0 bases and the J segment 0 bases; nucleotides outside the gene matches: 17. The CDR3 extends over 22 amino acids. Germline CDR1 reads DFQATT; CDR2 reads SNEGSKA (reference sequence). CDR3: CSARDPRLAGGQSHTSTDTQYF. For the CDR3, the DNA is TGCAGTGCTAGAGATCCAAGACTAGCGGGGGGGCAGTCTCATACTAGCACAGATACGCAGTATTTT.

The table lists this clonotype with many counts. The V call is TRBV7-9, the J call TRBJ2-1, with 9 bases matching TRBD1. Germline V gene sequence: CDR1 SEHNR, CDR2 FQNEAQ (reference sequence). With V trimmed by 1 base and J by 3 bases, 16 bases remained unmatched. CDR3 length: 20 residues. The CDR3 loop reads CASSLVRTGGAVGLYNEQFF. The CDR3 nucleotides read TGTGCCAGCAGCTTAGTTCGAACAGGGGGCGCGGTAGGGCTCTACAATGAGCAGTTCTTC.

The sample holds a few counts of this clonotype. The chain has TRBV5-1 and TRBJ2-1, with 13 bases lining up with TRBD2. Germline V gene lookup returns CDR1 SGHRS and CDR2 YFSETQ. V trimming: 4 bases; J trimming: 8 bases; junction bases outside the gene matches: 6. The CDR3 totals 15 residues. The CDR3 coding sequence is TGCGCCAGCAGCACTAGCGGGAGGGCCGGGGATGAGCAGTTCTTC. Amino acid sequence: CASSTSGRAGDEQFF.

The chain couples TRBV15 to TRBJ2-7; D not certain. Germline V gene data show CDR1 as LNHNV and CDR2 as YYDKDF (reference sequence). The CDR3 extends over 13 amino acids. V was pared by 5 bases and J by 4 bases, with 12 bases between. The CDR3 bases are TGTGCCACCAGCCCCGGCTCCAAATACGAGCAGTACTTC. Its protein product is CATSPGSKYEQYF.

In its sample, this clonotype was seen a few times. The V and J genes are TRBV19 and TRBJ2-1; 7 nucleotides agree with TRBD2. Germline V gene sequence: CDR1 LNHDA, CDR2 SQIVND (reference sequence). V gave up 3 bases and J gave up 6 bases; unmatched junction bases: 5. The CDR3 runs 14 residues. CDR3 amino acids: CASSISASGNEQFF. The CDR3 coding sequence is TGTGCCAGTAGTATTTCCGCTAGCGGCAATGAGCAGTTCTTC.

The chain joins TRBV4-2 to TRBJ1-1; TRBD1 aligns across 10 bases. CDR1 and CDR2 (germline): LGHNA, YNFKEQ. V dropped 2 bases and J dropped 5; count of bases not matched to a gene: 11. This CDR3 comprises 17 residues. In nucleotides, the CDR3 is TGTGCCAGCAGCCAACGGGGAACAAGGACAGGGGGAACTGAAGCTTTCTTT. Encoded protein: CASSQRGTRTGGTEAFF.

J is TRBJ2-1 and V is TRBV14; 7 bases align to TRBD2. Germline V gives CDR1 SGHDN, CDR2 FVKESK. Unmatched junction bases numbered 15, after V lost 4 bases and J lost 15 bases. The CDR3 length is 14 residues. CDR3 in amino acids: CASSRLLEREPRFF. The DNA of the CDR3 is TGTGCCAGCAGCCGCCTGTTGGAGCGGGAACCCCGGTTCTTC.

This clonotype was observed at least ten times. The rearrangement uses TRBV27 and TRBJ2-4, with 7 bases that match TRBD1. Trimming at V came to 6 bases and at J to 1 base, leaving 6 bases not matched to a gene. Germline CDR1 reads MNHEY; CDR2 reads SMNVEV (reference sequence). The CDR3 sequence is 15 residues long. The CDR3, as DNA: TGTGCCAGCAGCCGACGACAGGGCGCCAAAAACATTCAGTACTTC. Protein sequence: CASSRRQGAKNIQYF.

This clonotype appeared many times. The chain has TRBV12-3 or TRBV12-4 and TRBJ1-3; 9 nucleotides agree with TRBD1. CDR3 length: 16 amino acids. The V and J ends lost 2 bases and 0 bases, in that order; junction bases with no gene match: 2. CDR3 nucleotides: TGTGCCAGCAGTTTACCGGGACAGGGCTCTGGAAACACCATATATTTT. As protein: CASSLPGQGSGNTIYF.

The table lists this clonotype with many counts. This CDR3 is CSANSQEARGYTF. The CDR3 coding sequence is TGCAGTGCTAACTCACAGGAAGCTCGAGGCTACACCTTC. This chain connects TRBV20-1 to TRBJ1-2, with D maybe TRBD1 (5 bases). Germline CDR1 is DFQATT and CDR2 is SNEGSKA (reference sequence). The CDR3 totals 13 residues. V shed 4 bases and J shed 8 bases, with 17 bases lying between them.

The CDR3 here is CATSRDRLGGRQPQHF. For the CDR3, the DNA is TGTGCCACCAGCAGAGACCGGTTAGGGGGCAGGCAGCCCCAGCATTTT. The rearrangement uses TRBV15 and TRBJ1-5, with 7 bases fitting TRBD1. The CDR3 contains 16 residues. V lost 0 bases, J lost 7 bases, and 9 bases stayed unmatched. Looked up from germline, CDR1 is LNHNV and CDR2 is YYDKDF (reference sequence).

The table lists this clonotype with a few counts. This chain uses TRBV19 with TRBJ1-2; D is possibly TRBD1 (5 bases). Trimming removed 10 bases at V and 2 bases at J, with 23 bases between. Germline assignment: CDR1 LNHDA and CDR2 SQIVND (reference sequence). This CDR3 is 16 amino acids long. CDR3 sequence: CATVGPSVGLNYGYTF. CDR3 coding DNA: TGTGCCACCGTGGGGCCCTCCGTGGGTCTGAACTATGGCTACACCTTC.

In its sample, this clonotype was seen many times. The rearrangement links TRBV12-3 or TRBV12-4 to TRBJ1-2, with D tentatively TRBD1 (6 bases). V was cut by 5 bases and J by 1 base, with 8 bases left in between. This CDR3 region has 13 residues. The CDR3 loop is CASSNRVNYGYTF. Here the CDR3 DNA reads TGTGCCAGCAGTAACAGGGTTAACTATGGCTACACCTTC.

This clonotype has at least ten counts. The chain carries TRBV30 and TRBJ1-2, with D possibly matching TRBD1 (6 bases). This CDR3 has 13 residues. V was trimmed by 3 bases and J by 4 bases, leaving 12 bases between them. Germline V gene data show CDR1 as GTSNPN and CDR2 as SVGIG (reference sequence). Here the CDR3 reads CAWRTTGSYGYTF. DNA for the CDR3: TGTGCCTGGAGGACTACAGGGAGCTATGGCTACACCTTC.

The table lists this clonotype with a few counts. The chain combines TRBV9 with TRBJ2-1; D is unresolved. Germline loops: CDR1 SGDLS, CDR2 YYNGEE. Trimming shortened V by 4 bases and J by 0 bases, and 11 bases separated the two germline ends. The CDR3 runs to 15 residues. The CDR3 nucleotides read TGTGCCAGCAGCCCCCCTGAGAGCTCCTACAATGAGCAGTTCTTC. Translated, it gives CASSPPESSYNEQFF.

This clonotype has a count of ten or more. The rearrangement uses TRBV2 and TRBJ1-2; the D is unclear. The CDR3 runs 14 residues. The V gene's germline CDR1 is SNHLY and CDR2 FYNNEI. Trimming pared 3 bases from V and 7 bases from J, leaving 15 bases between. The CDR3 sequence is CASSDSPGVGGYTF. CDR3 DNA: TGTGCCAGCAGTGATAGCCCGGGCGTCGGTGGCTACACCTTC. The variable domain in full, completed from reference TRBV2 and TRBJ1-2, reads EPEVTQTPSHQVTQMGQEVILRCVPISNHLYFYWYRQILGQKVEFLVSFYNNEISEKSEIFDDQFSVERPDGSNFTLKIRSTKLEDSAMYFCASSDSPGVGGYTFGSGTRLTVV.

This clonotype came up a few times. V usage is TRBV27 and J usage is TRBJ1-2, with 9 nucleotides matching TRBD1. This CDR3 spans 13 amino acids. The ends lost 5 bases at V and 8 bases at J; junction bases unmatched: 6. From germline, CDR1 is MNHEY and CDR2 SMNVEV (reference sequence). The DNA for the CDR3 is TGTGCCAGCAGTGTTGGGACAGGGTCGGGCTACACCTTC. Protein: CASSVGTGSGYTF.

This clonotype was found a few times. The CDR3 region is CASSQGGTSGPMGEQFF. CDR3 nucleotides: TGTGCCAGCAGCCAAGGCGGGACTAGCGGGCCCATGGGTGAGCAGTTCTTC. This chain connects TRBV3-1 to TRBJ2-1, with TRBD2 matching 12 bases. The CDR3 sequence is 17 residues long. The V gene end was trimmed by 1 base and the J gene end by 9 bases; junction bases not matched to a gene: 10. Germline CDR1 reads LGHDT; CDR2 reads YNNKEL (reference sequence).